The next 30 T cell receptor beta chains were all read from a single sample in a study of blood T cells in healthy people across ages. Sample-barcoded 5' priming and a J-beta primer mix drove a second PCR of about 6 to 12 cycles. TCRdb re-analysed the 5' RACE reads in MiXCR, keeping a single row per CDR3 protein. The top ten clones hold about a quarter of a sample with nearly 800,000 distinct CDR3 sequences, around three fifths of them seen once. The sample taken for sequencing was blood. The receptors stem from a man aged 35-49 years in good health.

This clonotype occurred a few times. This sequence joins TRBV7-2 and TRBJ2-7, with 9 nucleotides matching TRBD2. The germline V gene has CDR1 SGHTA and CDR2 FQGNSA. The CDR3 is made up of 16 amino acids. The V gene end was trimmed by 1 base and the J gene end by 4 bases; junction bases not matched to a gene: 8. This chain's CDR3 is CASSLEGGRASYEQYF. The DNA of the CDR3 is TGTGCCAGCAGCTTAGAAGGCGGGAGGGCTTCATACGAGCAGTACTTC.

This clonotype was found a few times. The chain has TRBV27 and TRBJ2-2; 10 positions match TRBD1. The CDR3 covers 14 residues. CDR1 and CDR2 from the germline V gene are MNHEY and SMNVEV (reference sequence). J gave up 6 bases and V 8 bases, and 6 bases lay outside the gene matches. The CDR3 DNA follows: TGTGCCAGCCGCCGGGACAGGGGTCCCGGGGAGCTGTTTTTT. The encoded protein is CASRRDRGPGELFF.

V and J are TRBV6-6 and TRBJ1-5; 7 bases are a match to TRBD1. V dropped 2 bases and J dropped 11; count of bases not matched to a gene: 18. The CDR3 covers 17 residues. CDR1 and CDR2 from the germline V gene are MNHNY and SVGAGI (reference sequence). As DNA, the CDR3 is TGTGCCAGCAGTTACGGAGACGGACAGGCGACGATCATGACCCAGCATTTT. It is translated as CASSYGDGQATIMTQHF.

The sample holds a few counts of this clonotype. The chain carries TRBV28 and TRBJ2-5, with TRBD1 matching 7 bases. The trim removed 5 bases at V and 5 bases at J, leaving 14 bases unmatched. The V gene's germline CDR1 is MDHEN and CDR2 SYDVKM. The CDR3 is 16 residues long. The chain's CDR3 is CASSPERTGYSETQYF. CDR3 sequence (DNA): TGTGCCAGCAGTCCTGAGCGGACAGGATATTCGGAGACCCAGTACTTC.

The chain uses TRBV5-1 and TRBJ2-3, with D hard to call. The CDR3 is 14 residues long. Germline CDR1 and CDR2: SGHRS and YFSETQ. V lost 4 bases and J lost 0, with 9 bases in between. For the CDR3, the DNA is TGCGCCAGCAGCCCAGCACCTAGCACAGATACGCAGTATTTT. This codes for CASSPAPSTDTQYF. The full variable domain, in which reference TRBV5-1 and TRBJ2-3 provide the parts outside the CDR3, is KAGVTQTPRYLIKTRGQQVTLSCSPISGHRSVSWYQQTPGQGLQFLFEYFSETQRNKGNFPGRFSGRQFSNSRSEMNVSTLELGDSALYLCASSPAPSTDTQYFGPGTRLTVL.

This clonotype was recorded at least ten times. CDR3 amino acids: CASSRSSGSPGFF. CDR3 nucleotides: TGTGCCAGCAGCCGATCATCAGGTTCCCCGGGGTTCTTC. This chain joins TRBV7-3 and TRBJ2-1; D ambiguous. CDR1 SGHTA and CDR2 FQGTGA come from the germline V gene. Trimming took off 5 bases at V and 15 bases at J, with 20 bases between the two ends. The length of the CDR3 is 13 residues.

V gene TRBV29-1 combines with J gene TRBJ1-4; no reliable D call. The germline gives CDR1 SQVTM, CDR2 ANQGSEA. V was pared by 4 bases and J by 5 bases, with 14 bases between. The CDR3 runs to 14 residues. CDR3 in amino acids: CSVGETSLNEKLFF. CDR3 nucleotides: TGCAGCGTTGGGGAGACATCTCTGAATGAAAAACTGTTTTTT.

This chain uses TRBV20-1 with TRBJ2-1, with 14 bases fitting TRBD2. The CDR3 is 14 residues long. V gave up 5 bases and J gave up 7 bases; unmatched junction bases: 4. The V gene's germline CDR1 is DFQATT and CDR2 SNEGSKA (reference sequence). CDR3 in amino acids: CSAPTSGGGNEQFF. Written as DNA, the CDR3 is TGCAGTGCTCCGACTAGCGGGGGGGGGAATGAGCAGTTCTTC.

This clonotype was recorded a few times. The V gene is TRBV14, the J gene TRBJ2-5; D might be TRBD1 or TRBD2, each matching 6 bases. V lost 5 bases to trimming and J lost 4 bases, with 23 bases between them. The germline gives CDR1 SGHDN, CDR2 FVKESK. This CDR3 is 17 amino acids long. CDR3 in DNA: TGTGCCAGCAGCTACACGGCCGGGGGCGGGTCCGTAGAGACCCAGTACTTC. Translated: CASSYTAGGGSVETQYF.

This clonotype was observed once. A clone one base away is much larger, so this may be a read error. V usage is TRBV5-1 and J usage is TRBJ2-7; D ambiguous. Germline V gives CDR1 SGHRS, CDR2 YFSETQ. V lost 0 bases and J 5 bases, leaving 12 bases between the germline ends. The CDR3 length is 14 residues. Written as DNA, the CDR3 is TGCGCCAGCAGCTTGGAATCGGGTGGCGACGAGCAGTACTTC. Protein sequence: CASSLESGGDEQYF.

V usage is TRBV3-1 and J usage is TRBJ2-5; D is ambiguous. Germline-derived CDR1 and CDR2 are LGHDT and YNNKEL (reference sequence). This CDR3 region has 14 residues. V was trimmed by 2 bases and J by 4 bases, leaving 11 bases between them. CDR3 nucleotide sequence: TGTGCCAGCAGCCAACACAACACAAGAGAGACCCAGTACTTC. It codes for CASSQHNTRETQYF.

The genes are TRBV12-3 or TRBV12-4 and TRBJ2-1; maybe TRBD2 (6 bases). The CDR3 length is 10 residues. Trimming removed 9 bases from V and 9 bases from J, with 9 bases in between. Here the CDR3 DNA reads TGTGCCAGTGGAGGGAGTGAGCAGTTCTTC. This gives the protein CASGGSEQFF.

The V and J genes are TRBV5-1 and TRBJ1-5; 7 bases match TRBD1. The CDR3 is made up of 14 amino acids. Germline V CDR1 and CDR2: SGHRS, YFSETQ. J lost 7 bases, V lost 4 bases, and 8 bases had no gene match. CDR3 DNA sequence: TGCGCCAGCAGCGGGGGGACAGTCGGACAGCCCCAGCATTTT. This gives the protein CASSGGTVGQPQHF.

The genes are TRBV6-6 and TRBJ2-3; D might be TRBD1 (6 bases). CDR3 length: 14 residues. Per germline, CDR1 MNHNY and CDR2 SVGAGI (reference sequence). Trimming took 6 bases from V and 2 from J, leaving 12 bases between them. CDR3 region: CASRSGANTDTQYF. The CDR3 DNA reads TGTGCCAGCAGGTCAGGGGCGAACACAGATACGCAGTATTTT.

About this clonotype: Being one base from a much bigger clone, this may be a read error. V is TRBV5-4 and J is TRBJ2-5, with TRBD1 as a possible D gene (6 bases). The germline CDR1 and CDR2 sequences are SGHNT and YYREEE (reference sequence). With 4 bases removed from V and 5 bases from J, the gap between germline ends came to 21 bases. The CDR3 has 16 amino acids. CDR3 residues: CASSLLRRDTNETQYF. The CDR3 nucleotides read TGTGCCAGCAGCCTCCTTAGACGGGACACCAATGAGACCCAGTACTTC.

This clonotype came up a few times. The rearrangement uses TRBV20-1 and TRBJ1-6; D is possibly TRBD1 (5 bases). The CDR3 loop spans 16 amino acids. With 0 bases removed from V and 8 bases from J, the gap between germline ends came to 17 bases. From germline, CDR1 is DFQATT and CDR2 SNEGSKA (reference sequence). The DNA for the CDR3 is TGCAGTGCTAGAGATGTTCGTGGGGGATCGGATTCACCCCTCCACTTT. Translation: CSARDVRGGSDSPLHF.

This clonotype was counted between two and nine times. The V call is TRBV7-6, the J call TRBJ1-1; D not certain. The CDR3 consists of 13 residues. CDR1 is SGHVS and CDR2 is FNYEAQ in the germline V gene. V gave up 7 bases and J gave up 4 bases, with 13 bases separating them. This CDR3 is CASTFSVSTEAFF. CDR3 in DNA: TGTGCCAGCACCTTCTCAGTTAGCACTGAAGCTTTCTTT.

The genes are TRBV2 and TRBJ1-1, with a possible D match to TRBD1 (5 bases). The CDR3 runs to 13 residues. V was trimmed by 4 bases and J by 5 bases, leaving 11 bases between them. Germline-derived CDR1 and CDR2 are SNHLY and FYNNEI. CDR3 sequence: CASSVSGRTEAFF. The CDR3 bases are TGTGCCAGCAGTGTCTCAGGGAGGACTGAAGCTTTCTTT.

The chain is built from TRBV7-2 and TRBJ2-7; D is perhaps TRBD2 (5 bases). V lost 1 base to trimming and J lost 7 bases, with 11 bases between them. Germline assignment: CDR1 SGHTA and CDR2 FQGNSA. This CDR3 is 13 amino acids long. The DNA for the CDR3 is TGTGCCAGCAGCTTAGTGGTGCGGGCTGAGCAGTACTTC. The encoded protein is CASSLVVRAEQYF.

The chain carries TRBV18 and TRBJ2-5; D remains ambiguous. V lost 2 bases to trimming and J lost 3 bases, with 10 bases between them. This CDR3 contains 14 residues. CDR1 and CDR2 (germline): KGHSH, LQKENI. The CDR3 reads CASSPKNAEETQYF. DNA for the CDR3: TGTGCCAGCTCACCAAAAAACGCCGAAGAGACCCAGTACTTC.

The V call is TRBV14, the J call TRBJ2-2; D is undetermined. Germline values: CDR1 SGHDN, CDR2 FVKESK. Trimming took off 4 bases at V and 4 bases at J, with 10 bases between the two ends. CDR3 size: 14 residues. The CDR3 reads CASSPQVGTGELFF. In nucleotides, the CDR3 is TGTGCCAGCAGCCCCCAGGTGGGCACCGGGGAGCTGTTTTTT.

V is TRBV4-1 and J is TRBJ2-7, with 7 bases fitting TRBD2. The better agreement between TRBJ2-5 and the DNA end casts doubt on the J call. The germline V gene encodes CDR1 MGHRA and CDR2 YSYEKL. The CDR3 runs to 16 residues. CDR3 nucleotide sequence: TGCGCCAGCAGCCAAGATTGGGGGGGTCATCTGAAGACCCAGTACTTC. Amino acids: CASSQDWGGHLKTQYF.

Note on this clonotype: This clone may be a read error of a much larger clone one base away. The chain recombines TRBV7-6 with TRBJ2-1; D might be TRBD1 (7 bases). This CDR3 is built from 14 residues. Germline V gene lookup returns CDR1 SGHVS and CDR2 FNYEAQ. V was trimmed by 5 bases and J by 8 bases, leaving 16 bases between them. CDR3 coding DNA: TGTGCCAGCAGCGTCAGGGGGAGGAGCGATGAGCAGTTCTTC. Protein product: CASSVRGRSDEQFF. The variable domain in full, with the rest retrieved from reference TRBV7-6 and TRBJ2-1, is GAGVSQSPRYKVTKRGQDVALRCDPISGHVSLYWYRQALGQGPEFLTYFNYEAQQDKSGLPNDRFSAERPEGSISTLTIQRTEQRDSAMYRCASSVRGRSDEQFFGPGTRLTVL.

The V call is TRBV20-1, the J call TRBJ2-1; TRBD2 matches 9 bases. V gave up 5 bases and J gave up 6 bases; unmatched junction bases: 11. This CDR3 has 15 residues. The germline gives CDR1 DFQATT, CDR2 SNEGSKA (reference sequence). CDR3 protein: CSAPKGGRARNEQFF. The CDR3 DNA is TGCAGTGCTCCGAAGGGCGGGAGGGCCCGCAATGAGCAGTTCTTC.

This chain joins TRBV29-1 and TRBJ2-1, with D maybe TRBD2 (5 bases). Germline CDR1 is SQVTM and CDR2 is ANQGSEA. The CDR3 extends over 9 amino acids. Here the CDR3 reads CRTSSEQFF. For the CDR3, the DNA is TGCAGAACTAGTTCCGAGCAGTTCTTC.

This chain connects TRBV29-1 to TRBJ2-7; 12 bases fit TRBD1. With V trimmed by 6 bases and J by 6 bases, 6 bases remained unmatched. There are 13 residues in the CDR3. Germline loops: CDR1 SQVTM, CDR2 ANQGSEA. This CDR3 reads CSVTGTGGSEQYF. CDR3 bases: TGCAGCGTAACCGGGACAGGGGGCTCCGAGCAGTACTTC.

This clonotype was observed a few times. V gene TRBV25-1 combines with J gene TRBJ2-7; 11 bases line up with TRBD2. The CDR3 is 13 amino acids. The V and J ends lost 10 bases and 3 bases, in that order; junction bases with no gene match: 5. Germline CDR1 MGHDK, CDR2 SYGVNS. As DNA, the CDR3 is TGTGCCATCCAAACTAGCGGGAGCTACGAGCAGTACTTC. Translated: CAIQTSGSYEQYF.

V gene TRBV12-5 combines with J gene TRBJ2-5; D uncertain. CDR1 is LGHNT, CDR2 FRNRAP, per germline. The CDR3 totals 16 residues. V gave up 6 bases and J gave up 5 bases, with 22 bases separating them. CDR3 in amino acids: CASGPTRRAEKETQYF. The CDR3 nucleotides read TGTGCTAGTGGCCCAACCCGACGCGCGGAAAAGGAGACCCAGTACTTC.

In regard to this clonotype: An end of the junction does not agree with germline; a read error may underlie this. The rearrangement uses TRBV20-1 and TRBJ2-3; 8 positions agree with TRBD2. The CDR3 has 16 amino acids. Germline V gene lookup returns CDR1 DFQATT and CDR2 SNEGSKA (reference sequence). This CDR3 reads CSVRDRRTSTADTQYF. The CDR3 DNA follows: TGCAGTGTTAGAGATCGGAGGACTAGCACTGCAGATACGCAGTATTTT.

The V call is TRBV27, the J call TRBJ2-7, with D hard to call. Germline V CDR1 and CDR2: MNHEY, SMNVEV (reference sequence). The CDR3 consists of 13 residues. The V gene lost 2 bases and the J gene lost 4 bases, with 9 bases spanning the gap. CDR3 sequence: CASSLSERYEQYF. The CDR3 DNA reads as TGTGCCAGCAGTTTAAGCGAGCGATACGAGCAGTACTTC.